This T cell receptor (beta chain) was documented in a study of OX40 agonist ivuxolimab in advanced cancers. Using immunoSEQ multiplex PCR, the repertoire was profiled, and TCRdb retains in-frame clones only, with some absent. The data contain tens of thousands of clones, about 84% of them seen just once; the ten biggest clones take up less than 9.5%. This clone was found once. Its target is unknown. The V gene's germline CDR1 is SNHLY and CDR2 FYNNEI. Deletions cut 6 bases from V and 2 bases from J, with 11 bases between. This CDR3 contains 14 residues. Study results and caveats: What antigens the expanded peripheral T cells recognized was never established.

The chain has TRBV2 and TRBJ1-5; D gene uncertain. This sample comprised CD4+ or CD8+ T cells sorted from blood, obtained in a trial of the OX40 agonist ivuxolimab. The TCR was taken from an adult with an advanced solid tumor such as melanoma, head and neck, liver or kidney cancer. The CDR3 is CASRGDVGNQPQHF. DNA of the CDR3: TGTGCCAGCAGGGGAGACGTGGGCAATCAGCCCCAGCATTTT.